Sequencing of this TCR beta chain was carried out in a study of response to subunit inactivated influenza vaccine. The CDR3 extends over 20 amino acids. Germline V gives CDR1 KGHSH, CDR2 LQKENI. The V end was cut by 2 bases, the J end by 0 bases, with 20 bases between. TCRdb re-called the RT-PCR reads with MiXCR, one entry per CDR3 protein. The table lists about 540,000 distinct CDR3 sequences, about 15% of them singletons, with around 10% in the top ten. The input for sequencing was PBMCs from blood, taken about 11 days after vaccination. The chain joins TRBV18 to TRBJ2-6; D gene ambiguous. This receptor was identified in a man aged 50 to 60 who received an inactivated influenza vaccine. The CDR3: CASSPFSGRLTDSGANVLTF. The CDR3 bases are TGTGCCAGCTCACCATTCTCGGGCAGGTTGACCGACTCTGGGGCCAACGTCCTGACTTTC.